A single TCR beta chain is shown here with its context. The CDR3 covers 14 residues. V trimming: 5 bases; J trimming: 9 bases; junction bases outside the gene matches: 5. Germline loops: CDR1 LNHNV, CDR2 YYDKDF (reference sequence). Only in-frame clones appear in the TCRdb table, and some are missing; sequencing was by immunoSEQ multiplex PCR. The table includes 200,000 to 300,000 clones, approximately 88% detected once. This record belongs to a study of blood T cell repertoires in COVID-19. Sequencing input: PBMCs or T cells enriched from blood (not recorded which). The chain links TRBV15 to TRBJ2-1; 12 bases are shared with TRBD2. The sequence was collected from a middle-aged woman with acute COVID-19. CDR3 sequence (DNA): TGTGCCACCAGCGCACTAGCGGGAGGCGGTGAGCAGTTCTTC. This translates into CATSALAGGGEQFF. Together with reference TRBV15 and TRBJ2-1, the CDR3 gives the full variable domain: DAMVIQNPRYQVTQFGKPVTLSCSQTLNHNVMYWYQQKSSQAPKLLFHYYDKDFNNEADTPDNFQSRRPNTSFCFLDIRSPGLGDTAMYLCATSALAGGGEQFFGPGTRLTVL.